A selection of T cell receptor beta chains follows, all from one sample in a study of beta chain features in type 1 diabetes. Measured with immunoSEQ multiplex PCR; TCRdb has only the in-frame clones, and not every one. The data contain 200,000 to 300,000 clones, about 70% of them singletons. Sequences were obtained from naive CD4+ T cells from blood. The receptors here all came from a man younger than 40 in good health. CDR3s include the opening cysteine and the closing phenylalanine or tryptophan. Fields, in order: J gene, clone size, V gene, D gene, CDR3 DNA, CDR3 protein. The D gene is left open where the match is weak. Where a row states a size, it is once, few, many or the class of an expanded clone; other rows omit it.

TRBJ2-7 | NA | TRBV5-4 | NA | TGTGCCAGCAGCACTGACAGGCGGACCTACGAGCAGTACTTC | CASSTDRRTYEQYF
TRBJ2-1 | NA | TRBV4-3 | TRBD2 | TGCGCCAGCAGCCAAGAAACGACTAGCGGAGGAACCAATGAGCAGTTCTTC | CASSQETTSGGTNEQFF
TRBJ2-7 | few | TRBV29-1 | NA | TGCAGCGTTGGACACCGGCCGTCCTACGAGCAGTACTTC | CSVGHRPSYEQYF
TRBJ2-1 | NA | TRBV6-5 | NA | TGTGCCAGCAGGCCGGGACTTAGCTCCTACAATGAGCAGTTCTTC | CASRPGLSSYNEQFF
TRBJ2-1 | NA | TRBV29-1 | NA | TGCAGCGTTTTCAGGCCTCTGGGCGATGAGCAGTTCTTC | CSVFRPLGDEQFF
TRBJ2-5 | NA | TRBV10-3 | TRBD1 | TGTGCCATCAGGGGGACAGGGGAAGAGACCCAGTACTTC | CAIRGTGEETQYF
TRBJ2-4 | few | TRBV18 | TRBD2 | TGTGCCAGCTCACTACTAGGACTAGCGGAAAACATTCAGTACTTC | CASSLLGLAENIQYF
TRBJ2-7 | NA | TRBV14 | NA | TGTGCCAGCAGCCAAGAATACAGGGTCTACGAGCAGTACTTC | CASSQEYRVYEQYF
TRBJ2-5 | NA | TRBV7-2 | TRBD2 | TGTGCCAGCAGCTTTGTAGCGGGAGGGAAAGAGACCCAGTACTTC | CASSFVAGGKETQYF
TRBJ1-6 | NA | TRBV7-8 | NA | TGTGCCAGCAGCTTAGAGAGACAGGAGCTTCATTCACCCCTCCACTTT | CASSLERQELHSPLHF
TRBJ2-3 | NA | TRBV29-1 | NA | TGCAGCGTCGAGCGGGGGGGACAGGGAGGCACAGATACGCAGTATTTT | CSVERGGQGGTDTQYF
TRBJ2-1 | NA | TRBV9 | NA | TGTGCCAGCAGCCCAGGGGCTAGCTCCAATGAGCAGTTCTTC | CASSPGASSNEQFF
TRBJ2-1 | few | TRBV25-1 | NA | TGTGCCAGCAGTGACAGGGGAGGGTACAATGAGCAGTTCTTC | CASSDRGGYNEQFF
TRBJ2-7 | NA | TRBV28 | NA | TGTGCCAGCAGTTTACGGGGCCTCTACGAGCAGTACTTC | CASSLRGLYEQYF
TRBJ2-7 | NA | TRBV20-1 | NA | TGCAGTGCTCCTGACTCATACGAGCAGTACTTC | CSAPDSYEQYF